This TCR beta chain was sequenced for a study of Ad26.COV2.S vaccination and SARS-CoV-2 variants. Study-level information: The vaccine Ad26.COV2.S was put into the muscle once, or twice with 56 days between. Study-wide results and limits: Individuals receiving vaccine had higher spike-specific TCR breadth than placebo recipients did.

Treatment described: 19 received Ad26.COV2.S at low or high dose, single or two shots; about five received placebo; per-sample allocation not given. Samples were taken on day 63 after the first vaccine or placebo injection. As regards this clone: Its specificity is unknown.

V was cut by 4 bases and J by 0 bases, with 16 bases left in between. Germline CDR1 reads PRHDT; CDR2 reads FYEKMQ (reference sequence). The CDR3 has 16 amino acids. Assay used: immunoSEQ multiplex PCR; TCRdb lists only in-frame clones, some missing. The repertoire holds hundreds of thousands of clones, around 86% seen once, with around 3.7% in the top ten. This sample comprised peripheral blood, obtained in a trial of Ad26.COV2.S vaccine versus placebo. V and J are TRBV13 and TRBJ2-7; D assignment may be TRBD1 or TRBD2 (5 bases each). This TCR derives from a person between 18 and 60 years old who received the Ad26.COV2.S COVID-19 vaccine or a placebo. The chain's CDR3 is CASSSRGEGVSYEQYF. The CDR3 coding sequence is TGTGCCAGCAGCTCCCGAGGGGAAGGGGTCTCCTACGAGCAGTACTTC.